A single sample gave rise to the 29 T cell receptor beta chains below, sequenced in a study of naive and memory T cell subsets. Two oligonucleotides, mixed equimolar, formed the beta constant-region primer covering TRBC1 and TRBC2. TCRdb fed the UMI-ligation and nested PCR reads into MiXCR, producing one record per CDR3 protein. The sample includes 140,000 to 150,000 distinct CDR3 sequences, 17% of them seen just once. The sequenced material came from naive CD4+ T cells from blood. Source of these receptors: a human donor in good health.

This rearrangement joins TRBV6-6 to TRBJ2-5, with 10 nucleotides matching TRBD2. J was trimmed by 5 bases and V by 6 bases; bases with no gene match: 12. The CDR3 is 16 amino acids. CDR1 and CDR2 (germline): MNHNY, SVGAGI (reference sequence). The CDR3: CASRPSGRGRRETQYF. Written as DNA, the CDR3 is TGTGCCAGCAGACCTAGCGGGAGAGGTCGGCGGGAGACCCAGTACTTC.

The chain recombines TRBV28 with TRBJ2-5, with a weak D call TRBD1 (5 bases). Trimming pared 1 base from V and 5 bases from J, leaving 14 bases between. Germline V gives CDR1 MDHEN, CDR2 SYDVKM. The CDR3 runs to 15 residues. The CDR3 DNA reads as TGTGCCAGCAGTTTATCAGGGCCCGAAGGGGAGACCCAGTACTTC. It encodes CASSLSGPEGETQYF.

This clonotype has a handful of counts. The chain recombines TRBV10-3 with TRBJ2-2, with 8 bases that match TRBD1. The CDR3 runs 16 residues. V shed 5 bases, J shed 2 bases, and the junction held 7 bases outside the gene matches. Germline assignment: CDR1 ENHRY and CDR2 SYGVKD. CDR3 DNA: TGTGCCATCAGTCCCACAGGGGGTCTTAACACCGGGGAGCTGTTTTTT. Translating it yields CAISPTGGLNTGELFF.

V usage is TRBV12-3 or TRBV12-4 and J usage is TRBJ2-7, with 11 positions matching TRBD2. Germline trimming cut 6 bases from V and 2 bases from J; bases unmatched to any gene: 6. CDR3 size: 15 residues. Written as DNA, the CDR3 is TGTGCCAGCAGCCGACCGACTAGCGGGACCTACGAGCAGTACTTC. Translation gives CASSRPTSGTYEQYF.

The chain is built from TRBV18 and TRBJ1-4; tentatively, D is TRBD1 (6 bases). The CDR3 extends over 15 amino acids. With 2 bases removed from V and 7 bases from J, the gap between germline ends came to 14 bases. Germline values: CDR1 KGHSH, CDR2 LQKENI. In DNA form, the CDR3 reads TGTGCCAGCTCACCAAGACAGGCATATGGTGAAAAACTGTTTTTT. Amino acid sequence: CASSPRQAYGEKLFF.

This clonotype occurred a few times. The rearrangement links TRBV29-1 to TRBJ1-4; D gene ambiguous. Trimming cost V 4 bases and J 5 bases, with 14 bases left between them. CDR3 length: 14 amino acids. Germline loops: CDR1 SQVTM, CDR2 ANQGSEA. CDR3 bases: TGCAGCGTTGTTGAGATACAAAGCAATGAAAAACTGTTTTTT. Its translation is CSVVEIQSNEKLFF.

The rearrangement uses TRBV6-1 and TRBJ2-7; 10 bases fit TRBD1. The CDR3 is made up of 14 amino acids. The V gene's germline CDR1 is MNHNS and CDR2 SASEGT. V gave up 10 bases and J gave up 0 bases; unmatched junction bases: 6. In nucleotides, the CDR3 is TGTGCCACCAGCCGGGACAGGGGCTCCTACGAGCAGTACTTC. It encodes CATSRDRGSYEQYF.

This clonotype has a handful of counts. This rearrangement joins TRBV20-1 to TRBJ2-2; possible D gene TRBD2, 6 bases. The V end lost 4 bases, the J end lost 6 bases, and 24 bases lay between the germline ends. Germline loops: CDR1 DFQATT, CDR2 SNEGSKA (reference sequence). This CDR3 comprises 17 residues. The CDR3 reads CSAKRRRGLARAGELFF. The DNA for the CDR3 is TGCAGTGCTAAGAGGAGGAGAGGGCTAGCGCGTGCCGGGGAGCTGTTTTTT.

This clonotype was observed a handful of times. The genes are TRBV30 and TRBJ2-3; D is uncertain. The V gene's germline CDR1 is GTSNPN and CDR2 SVGIG (reference sequence). The V end was cut by 4 bases, the J end by 6 bases, with 8 bases between. This CDR3 has 11 amino acids. The CDR3 reads CAWKAYDTQYF. CDR3 nucleotide sequence: TGTGCCTGGAAAGCTTACGATACGCAGTATTTT.

Comment on this clonotype: Given the absence of the conserved phenylalanine or tryptophan at the CDR3 end, a read error is likely. The rearrangement joins TRBV10-3 to TRBJ2-7, with 11 bases fitting TRBD2. The CDR3 has 13 residues. V shed 11 bases, J shed 4 bases, and the junction held 7 bases outside the gene matches. Germline CDR1 and CDR2: ENHRY and SYGVKD. CDR3 amino acids: CAVSTSGMYEQYL. The DNA for the CDR3 is TGTGCCGTTTCGACTAGCGGGATGTACGAGCAGTACCTC.

This sequence joins TRBV29-1 and TRBJ2-3, with D maybe TRBD1 (7 bases). This CDR3 has 15 amino acids. The V gene lost 6 bases and the J gene lost 5 bases, with 21 bases spanning the gap. From germline, CDR1 is SQVTM and CDR2 ANQGSEA. The CDR3 coding sequence is TGCAGCGTACCCCCAGGGGGGAGTAGAGGAGATACGCAGTATTTT. This encodes CSVPPGGSRGDTQYF.

This clonotype showed up just a few times. The rearrangement joins TRBV12-3 or TRBV12-4 to TRBJ1-2; TRBD1 matches at 10 bases. V shed 6 bases and J 6 bases; nucleotides not matched to a gene: 13. CDR3 length: 16 amino acids. DNA for the CDR3: TGTGCCAGCAGGAGCACGCCGGGACAGGGGAACCATGGCTACACCTTC. Residues: CASRSTPGQGNHGYTF.

The chain joins TRBV7-2 to TRBJ1-5; D gene ambiguous. This CDR3 has 14 amino acids. The germline V and J ends were trimmed by 1 base and 4 bases, with 8 bases remaining between them. The germline V gene has CDR1 SGHTA and CDR2 FQGNSA. CDR3 protein: CASSLGTANQPQHF. CDR3 DNA: TGTGCCAGCAGCTTAGGAACAGCTAATCAGCCCCAGCATTTT.

The chain is built from TRBV2 and TRBJ2-1, with TRBD2 matching 7 bases. Germline CDR1 is SNHLY and CDR2 is FYNNEI. Unmatched junction bases numbered 9, after V lost 7 bases and J lost 6 bases. There are 14 residues in the CDR3. The DNA of the CDR3 is TGTGCCAGCACGGGGCGGGAGTGGGGCAATGAGCAGTTCTTC. It is translated as CASTGREWGNEQFF.

The J gene is TRBJ2-2, the V gene TRBV2, with no clear D. CDR1 is SNHLY, CDR2 FYNNEI, per germline. CDR3 length: 14 residues. The ends were cut back, 5 bases at V and 5 bases at J, with 12 bases in the middle. Here the CDR3 DNA reads TGTGCCAGCAGTCGAGGCGCATCTACCGGGGAGCTGTTTTTT. Protein product: CASSRGASTGELFF.

The chain joins TRBV7-2 to TRBJ2-1; D is possibly TRBD1 or TRBD2 (5 bases each). Trimming pared 3 bases from V and 5 bases from J, leaving 14 bases between. Germline CDR1 reads SGHTA; CDR2 reads FQGNSA. The CDR3 runs 15 residues. CDR3 bases: TGTGCCAGCAGCTTGGCGTGGGGGTCGGACAATGAGCAGTTCTTC. This sequence encodes CASSLAWGSDNEQFF. The whole variable domain, filled in from reference TRBV7-2 and TRBJ2-1, reads GAGVSQSPSNKVTEKGKDVELRCDPISGHTALYWYRQSLGQGLEFLIYFQGNSAPDKSGLPSDRFSAERTGGSVSTLTIQRTQQEDSAVYLCASSLAWGSDNEQFFGPGTRLTVL.

The chain combines TRBV12-3 or TRBV12-4 with TRBJ2-7; 14 bases are shared with TRBD2. V shed 5 bases and J 3 bases; nucleotides not matched to a gene: 6. There are 16 residues in the CDR3. CDR3 sequence (DNA): TGTGCCAGCAGTGTCCGACTAGCGGGAGGGATCTACGAGCAGTACTTC. This codes for CASSVRLAGGIYEQYF.

This rearrangement joins TRBV20-1 to TRBJ2-2; D is ambiguous. V was pared by 2 bases and J by 6 bases, with 7 bases between. The germline gives CDR1 DFQATT, CDR2 SNEGSKA (reference sequence). CDR3 length: 12 residues. The CDR3 is CSARSGPGELFF. The CDR3 nucleotides read TGCAGTGCTAGATCGGGCCCCGGGGAGCTGTTTTTT.

For the CDR3, the DNA is TGTGCCAGCAAACCCCTCGCGGGTTTGAACACCGGGGAGCTGTTTTTT. This sequence encodes CASKPLAGLNTGELFF. J is TRBJ2-2 and V is TRBV6-6, with a weak D call TRBD2 (5 bases). V was clipped by 7 bases and J by 1 base, with 16 bases between them. CDR3 size: 16 residues. Germline lookup yields CDR1 MNHNY and CDR2 SVGAGI (reference sequence).

A few counts support this clonotype. The V call is TRBV6-6, the J call TRBJ2-2; 11 bases map to TRBD2. In germline, CDR1 is MNHNY, CDR2 SVGAGI (reference sequence). The junction had 16 bases not matched to a gene; V was cut back by 6 bases and J by 7 bases. The CDR3 loop spans 18 amino acids. CDR3 amino acids: CASRSKGTTSGIVGELFF. For the CDR3, the DNA is TGTGCCAGCAGATCCAAGGGAACGACTAGCGGGATTGTCGGGGAGCTGTTTTTT.

This clonotype was counted between two and nine times. J is TRBJ2-7 and V is TRBV15; no clear D. The CDR3 is 13 amino acids. Germline CDR1 is LNHNV and CDR2 is YYDKDF (reference sequence). V shed 8 bases and J shed 0 bases, with 11 bases lying between them. CDR3 region: CATRSPSSYEQYF. DNA for the CDR3: TGTGCCACCCGTAGCCCAAGCTCCTACGAGCAGTACTTC.

The V gene is TRBV28, the J gene TRBJ1-2; D might be TRBD1 (6 bases). CDR3 length: 13 amino acids. Per the germline V gene, CDR1 is MDHEN and CDR2 is SYDVKM. Trimming cost V 5 bases and J 6 bases, with 13 bases left between them. This chain's CDR3 is CASSPPQGNGYTF. The DNA of the CDR3 is TGTGCCAGCAGTCCACCTCAGGGGAATGGCTACACCTTC.

There are many counts of this clonotype. The gene calls are TRBV20-1 and TRBJ2-3; no clear D. V lost 1 base and J lost 4, with 18 bases in between. Germline V gene data show CDR1 as DFQATT and CDR2 as SNEGSKA (reference sequence). The CDR3 spans 16 residues. CDR3 bases: TGCAGTGCTAGAGTGGGGTCCCAGATGATTGCAGATACGCAGTATTTT. Its protein product is CSARVGSQMIADTQYF.

V and J are TRBV7-9 and TRBJ2-7, with 9 positions matching TRBD2. Germline V gene lookup returns CDR1 SEHNR and CDR2 FQNEAQ (reference sequence). Unmatched junction bases numbered 8, after V lost 5 bases and J lost 3 bases. The CDR3 length is 15 residues. This CDR3 reads CASSVLAGDLYEQYF. The CDR3, as DNA: TGTGCCAGCAGCGTATTAGCGGGAGATCTCTACGAGCAGTACTTC.

The rearrangement joins TRBV4-2 to TRBJ2-7; 7 bases map to TRBD2. Trimming removed 4 bases from V and 4 bases from J; junction bases left unmatched: 10. Looked up from germline, CDR1 is LGHNA and CDR2 is YNFKEQ. The CDR3 totals 15 residues. As DNA, the CDR3 is TGTGCCAGCAGCCTGTTTACGGCGGGAGATTACGAGCAGTACTTC. Amino acids: CASSLFTAGDYEQYF.

The V and J genes are TRBV6-2 or TRBV6-3 and TRBJ2-5; the match to TRBD2 covers 9 bases. Losses at the gene ends were 2 bases for V and 0 bases for J; bases not matched to a gene: 7. The CDR3 runs to 17 residues. Germline V gene lookup returns CDR1 MNHEY and CDR2 SVGEGT. CDR3 in DNA: TGTGCCAGCAGTTACCGACTAGCGGACCGGTACCAAGAGACCCAGTACTTC. Translated: CASSYRLADRYQETQYF.

This clonotype was recorded only once. The chain is built from TRBV19 and TRBJ2-1, with 9 bases identical to TRBD2. CDR1 is LNHDA, CDR2 SQIVND, per germline (reference sequence). The V and J ends lost 7 bases and 7 bases, in that order; junction bases with no gene match: 14. CDR3 length: 16 amino acids. In DNA form, the CDR3 reads TGTGCCAGTACTCAATTAGCGGGAGCCAGTTCTAATGAGCAGTTCTTC. Its translation is CASTQLAGASSNEQFF.

The chain recombines TRBV20-1 with TRBJ2-7; possibly TRBD2 for D (5 bases). This CDR3 region has 14 residues. Germline CDR1 is DFQATT and CDR2 is SNEGSKA (reference sequence). Trimming took off 0 bases at V and 0 bases at J, with 9 bases between the two ends. For the CDR3, the DNA is TGCAGTGCTAGAGATTCCAGCGGCTCCTACGAGCAGTACTTC. Protein: CSARDSSGSYEQYF.

J is TRBJ2-7 and V is TRBV20-1; 7 bases agree with TRBD1. This CDR3 has 13 amino acids. In germline, CDR1 is DFQATT, CDR2 SNEGSKA (reference sequence). V was clipped by 3 bases and J by 1 base; unmatched bases: 3. CDR3 nucleotides: TGCAGTGCTAGGAAGGGACAGTCCTACGAGCAGTACTTC. This translates into CSARKGQSYEQYF.